These T cell receptor beta chains were read from a single sample in a study of blood T cell repertoires in COVID-19. Sequencing used immunoSEQ multiplex PCR; TCRdb keeps in-frame clones, though not all of them. The sample shows over 100,000 clones, approximately 80% of them seen only once. The material sequenced was peripheral blood. These receptors all come from a woman in her seventies with acute or convalescent COVID-19. CDR3s include the opening cysteine and the closing phenylalanine or tryptophan. Clone size is given for some rows only: seen once, a few or many times, or a class if the clone is expanded.

CDR3 | size | J | V
CASSRTDSDYEQYF | . | TRBJ2-7 | TRBV7-6
CASSLAGDRAAGELFF | . | TRBJ2-2 | TRBV5-1
CATSDSGIRETQYF | few | TRBJ2-5 | TRBV24-1
CASSSDGGASETQYF | . | TRBJ2-5 | TRBV7-7
CASSEAQGSYEQYF | . | TRBJ2-7 | TRBV2
CSVDVGRGSYNEQFF | . | TRBJ2-1 | TRBV29-1
CASRGLADEQYF | . | TRBJ2-7 | TRBV19
CASSLTFPQVNYGYTF | . | TRBJ1-2 | TRBV7-9
CASSRAGQGGLGNQPQHF | few | TRBJ1-5 | TRBV19
CASSLASASTDTQYF | . | TRBJ2-3 | TRBV5-1
CAWSVSGGDTQYF | few | TRBJ2-3 | TRBV30
CASSLGTAEKLFF | . | TRBJ1-4 | TRBV5-1
CASSKTGGHNEQYF | . | TRBJ2-7 | TRBV21-1
CASSFNQEGTGSIHEQYF | . | TRBJ2-7 | TRBV5-1
CAINYKEVGEQYF | . | TRBJ2-7 | TRBV10-3
CASSSLVGGTGELFF | few | TRBJ2-2 | TRBV7-3
CASSQPRTGGYTF | . | TRBJ1-2 | TRBV4-1
CASSHPGLAGGPGNEQFF | . | TRBJ2-1 | TRBV19
CASIAREPAGEQFF | . | TRBJ2-1 | TRBV10-2
CASSEARGREQYF | . | TRBJ2-7 | TRBV6-1
CASRRYGQSNYGYTF | . | TRBJ1-2 | TRBV6-5
CATSPPPKGTGVETQYF | . | TRBJ2-5 | TRBV24-1
CASTLNRQGYNEQFF | . | TRBJ2-1 | TRBV2
CASSSAQQGVGTEAFF | few | TRBJ1-1 | TRBV5-1
CASSQRGETQYF | . | TRBJ2-5 | TRBV3-1/TRBV3-2
CASSQEAAIRGTEAFF | . | TRBJ1-1 | TRBV4-2
CASSFTGQGGNTIYF | . | TRBJ1-3 | TRBV5-6
CASSFQQANTGELFF | . | TRBJ2-2 | TRBV5-1
CAWSSGYNEKLFF | . | TRBJ1-4 | TRBV30
CASSDVGATGELFF | once | TRBJ2-2 | TRBV6-2/TRBV6-3
CASRPPPGQGNTIYF | once | TRBJ1-3 | TRBV19
CASSLGYRAAYEQYF | few | TRBJ2-7 | TRBV7-2
CASSEDVGYSYGYTF | . | TRBJ1-2 | TRBV2
CASSSRGIAGEQFF | . | TRBJ2-1 | TRBV11-3
CASRRTDPTEAFF | . | TRBJ1-1 | TRBV6-6
CASSLGSGGYEQYF | . | TRBJ2-7 | TRBV5-1
CASSPAGTGTYEQYF | . | TRBJ2-7 | TRBV5-4
CASGLQGNTEAFF | . | TRBJ1-1 | TRBV12-3/TRBV12-4
CASRGEVYNEQFF | . | TRBJ2-1 | TRBV10-2
CASSPDTGGAEAFF | . | TRBJ1-1 | TRBV18
CASSQPGLNYGYTF | . | TRBJ1-2 | TRBV7-9
CASSMRLAGGSYNEQFF | . | TRBJ2-1 | TRBV27
CASTLTGGQPQHF | . | TRBJ1-5 | TRBV12-3/TRBV12-4
CASSPGISSYEQYF | few | TRBJ2-7 | TRBV7-9
CASSYPLAGVQETQYF | . | TRBJ2-5 | TRBV6-2/TRBV6-3